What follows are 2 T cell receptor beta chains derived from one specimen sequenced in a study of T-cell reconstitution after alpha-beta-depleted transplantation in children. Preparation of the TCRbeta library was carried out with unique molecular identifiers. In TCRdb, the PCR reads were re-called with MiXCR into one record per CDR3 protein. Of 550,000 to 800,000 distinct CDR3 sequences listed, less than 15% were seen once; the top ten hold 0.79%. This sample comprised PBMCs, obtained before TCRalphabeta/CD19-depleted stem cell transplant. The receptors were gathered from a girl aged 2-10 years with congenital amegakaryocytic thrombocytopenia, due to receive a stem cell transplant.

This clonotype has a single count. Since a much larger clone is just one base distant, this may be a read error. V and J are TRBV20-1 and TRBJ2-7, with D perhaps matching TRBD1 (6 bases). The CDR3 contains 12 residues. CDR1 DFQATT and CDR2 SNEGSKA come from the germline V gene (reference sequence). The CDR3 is CGATRDTYEQYF. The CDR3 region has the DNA TGCGGTGCTACCCGGGACACCTACGAGCAGTACTTC.

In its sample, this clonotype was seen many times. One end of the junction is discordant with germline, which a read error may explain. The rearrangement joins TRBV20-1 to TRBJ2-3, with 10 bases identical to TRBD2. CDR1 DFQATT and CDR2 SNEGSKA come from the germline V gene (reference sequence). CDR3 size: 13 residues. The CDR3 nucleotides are TGCAGCGCTAGCGGGAGTTGGACAGATACGCAGTATTTT. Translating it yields CSASGSWTDTQYF.